The TCR beta chain described here comes from a study of blood T cell repertoires in COVID-19. CDR1 is MNHEY and CDR2 is SVGEGT in the germline V gene. CDR3 size: 14 residues. V was cut by 0 bases and J by 1 base, with 6 bases left in between. TCRdb's copy holds only in-frame clones and misses some; the assay was immunoSEQ multiplex PCR. The sample lists 250,000 to 350,000 clones; approximately 92% were seen once. Seattle's enrolled individuals joined amid active infection and were then monitored longitudinally. The chain joins TRBV6-2 or TRBV6-3 to TRBJ1-1; D remains ambiguous. The receptor comes from a woman aged 25-40 years with COVID-19, enrolled during active disease. Sequenced sample: peripheral blood. In nucleotides, the CDR3 is TGTGCCAGCAGTTACTCGTTCAAGAACACTGAAGCTTTCTTT. This codes for CASSYSFKNTEAFF.